This T cell receptor beta chain was sequenced during a study of blood T cell repertoires in COVID-19. Study in general: The cDNA or gDNA used as material had been derived from T cells, B-cell-depleted T cells, or PBMCs.

Enrolled during active infection, Seattle patients were then followed longitudinally. V shed 3 bases and J shed 4 bases, with 13 bases lying between them. The CDR3 covers 16 residues. Germline-derived CDR1 and CDR2 are LNHDA and SQIVND (reference sequence). Source study methods: Reference gene primers were amplified, and this amplification served to estimate nucleated cell counts. Produced via immunoSEQ multiplex PCR; TCRdb's table is partial and in-frame only. V and J calls and clone size are those listed in that table; D and trimming were worked out from the DNA. This table holds approximately 530,000 clones, roughly 89% found once.

What was sequenced was peripheral blood. This chain connects TRBV19 to TRBJ1-6, with a weak D call TRBD1 (5 bases). This sequence originates from a woman aged 50 to 65 with COVID-19, enrolled during active disease. This CDR3 is CASSMWGDSYNSPLHF. The CDR3, as DNA: TGTGCCAGTAGTATGTGGGGTGACAGTTATAATTCACCCCTCCACTTT.